This TCR beta chain was retrieved from a study of blood T cell repertoires in COVID-19. Study-wide context: Collection of acute and convalescent COVID-19 samples took place in the United States, Italy and Spain. Nucleic acid was either cDNA or gDNA, and it came from T cells, B-cell-depleted T cells, or PBMCs.

Germline V gene data show CDR1 as SNHLY and CDR2 as FYNNEI. Deletions cut 4 bases from V and 2 bases from J, with 10 bases between. This CDR3 is 14 amino acids long. Authors' data handling: The authors estimated nucleated cell counts from reference gene primer amplification. TCRdb keeps only in-frame clones here, not all; method: immunoSEQ multiplex PCR. V, J and clone size derive from that table, while D and trimming were established from the DNA sequence. The sample shows about 190,000 clones, 75% to 90% of them seen only once. The sequence derives from a man aged 65 to 85 with active or convalescent COVID-19. V gene TRBV2 combines with J gene TRBJ2-3; D is ambiguous. Sequenced input: peripheral blood. The chain's CDR3 is CASSASQSTDTQYF. The DNA of the CDR3 is TGTGCCAGCAGTGCTTCACAGTCCACAGATACGCAGTATTTT.